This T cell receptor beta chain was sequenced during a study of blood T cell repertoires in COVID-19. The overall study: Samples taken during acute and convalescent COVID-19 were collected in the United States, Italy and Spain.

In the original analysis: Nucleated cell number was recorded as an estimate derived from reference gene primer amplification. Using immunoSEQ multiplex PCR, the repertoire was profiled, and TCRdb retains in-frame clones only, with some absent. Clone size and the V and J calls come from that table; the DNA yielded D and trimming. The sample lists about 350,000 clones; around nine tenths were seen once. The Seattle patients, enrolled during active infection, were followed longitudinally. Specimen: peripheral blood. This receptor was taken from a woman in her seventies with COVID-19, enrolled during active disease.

CDR3 in amino acids: CASSPDSTEAFF. DNA for the CDR3: TGTGCCAGCAGCCCAGACAGCACTGAAGCTTTCTTT. The chain uses TRBV5-8 and TRBJ1-1, with D maybe TRBD1 (5 bases). Between the trimmed V and J ends, which lost 4 bases and 4 bases, there was a span of 8 bases. The CDR3 totals 12 residues. Germline V gene lookup returns CDR1 SGHTS and CDR2 YDEGEE.